The entry below gives a single TCR beta chain sequence along with its context. These data are taken from a study of control samples from healthy donors and cancer patients. Profiling relied on immunoSEQ multiplex PCR, and the TCRdb table lists in-frame clones only, not all of them. There are around 95,000 clones in the sample; just under 85% occur only once, and approximately 19% lies in the top ten. The CDR3 has 16 residues. The V gene's germline CDR1 is MGHRA and CDR2 YSYEKL. V was trimmed by 0 bases and J by 2 bases, leaving 12 bases between them. Material for sequencing was blood. The rearrangement joins TRBV4-1 to TRBJ2-3; tentative D call: TRBD2 (6 bases). This sequence was found in a man aged 25 to 40 in good health. The CDR3 DNA reads TGCGCCAGCAGCCAAGAGCGGGGCATCTTCACAGATACGCAGTATTTT. Protein: CASSQERGIFTDTQYF.